This TCR beta chain came from a study of T cell repertoires in cytomegalovirus infection. General observations from the study: Dominating the ex vivo response were HLA-C-restricted CMV-specific TCR beta clonotypes.

In TCRdb, the reads were re-called with MiXCR into one record per CDR3 protein. The profile shows 100,000 to 150,000 distinct CDR3 sequences, approximately 8.8% of them singletons. In the case of this clonotype: Its antigen is still unknown.

Sequencing was carried out using PBMCs. This clonotype was obtained from a human donor in good health (CMV status not recorded). Some clones in this sample may be carry-over from other donors' samples.

CDR3 loop: CASSESSPPHTFF. CDR3 DNA sequence: TGCGCCAGCAGCGAATCCAGCCCCCCCCACACGTTCTTC. The chain couples TRBV5-1 to TRBJ2-1; the D is unclear. Germline V gives CDR1 SGHRS, CDR2 YFSETQ. V lost 4 bases and J 15 bases, leaving 20 bases between the germline ends. This CDR3 has 13 amino acids.